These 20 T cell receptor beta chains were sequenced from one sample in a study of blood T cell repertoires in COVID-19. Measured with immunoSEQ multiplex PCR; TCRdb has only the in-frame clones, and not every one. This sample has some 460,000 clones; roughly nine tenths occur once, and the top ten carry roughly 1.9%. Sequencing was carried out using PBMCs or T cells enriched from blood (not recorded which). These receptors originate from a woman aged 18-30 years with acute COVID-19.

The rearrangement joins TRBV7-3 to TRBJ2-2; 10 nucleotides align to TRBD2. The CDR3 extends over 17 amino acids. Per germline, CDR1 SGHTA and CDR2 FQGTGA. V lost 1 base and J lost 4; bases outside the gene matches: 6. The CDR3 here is CASSLNSGGFSTGELFF. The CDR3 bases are TGTGCCAGCAGCTTAAATAGCGGGGGGTTCTCCACCGGGGAGCTGTTTTTT.

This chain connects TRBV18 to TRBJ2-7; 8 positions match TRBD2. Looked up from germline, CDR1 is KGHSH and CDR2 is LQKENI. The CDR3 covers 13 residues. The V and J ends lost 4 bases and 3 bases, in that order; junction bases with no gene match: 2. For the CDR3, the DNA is TGTGCCAGCTCACTAACTAGCGGCTACGAGCAGTACTTC. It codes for CASSLTSGYEQYF.

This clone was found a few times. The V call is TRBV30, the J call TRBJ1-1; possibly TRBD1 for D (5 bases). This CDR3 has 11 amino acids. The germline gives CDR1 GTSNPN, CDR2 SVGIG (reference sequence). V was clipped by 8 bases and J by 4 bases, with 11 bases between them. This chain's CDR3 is CAAIRVTEAFF. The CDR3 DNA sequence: TGTGCCGCGATCAGGGTCACTGAAGCTTTCTTT. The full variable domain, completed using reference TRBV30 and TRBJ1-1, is SQTIHQWPATLVQPVGSPLSLECTVEGTSNPNLYWYRQAAGRGLQLLFYSVGIGQISSEVPQNLSASRPQDRQFILSSKKLLLSDSGFYLCAAIRVTEAFFGQGTRLTVV.

CDR3 in DNA: TGCGCCAGCAGTGAGTCGTTCTCTCCGGAGACCCAGTACTTC. It is translated as CASSESFSPETQYF. This sequence joins TRBV10-1 and TRBJ2-5; no firm D call. This CDR3 is built from 14 residues. Trimming left V 0 bases short and J 5 bases short, with 10 bases between. Germline CDR1 WNHNN, CDR2 SYGVQD (reference sequence).

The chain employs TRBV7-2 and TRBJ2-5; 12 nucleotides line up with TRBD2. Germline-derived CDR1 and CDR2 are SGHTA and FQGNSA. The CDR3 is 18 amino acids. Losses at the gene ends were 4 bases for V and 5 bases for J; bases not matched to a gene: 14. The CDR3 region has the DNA TGTGCCAGCAGCTCCCGGCAGCTAGCGGGAGGGCGGAGGGAGACCCAGTACTTC. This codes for CASSSRQLAGGRRETQYF.

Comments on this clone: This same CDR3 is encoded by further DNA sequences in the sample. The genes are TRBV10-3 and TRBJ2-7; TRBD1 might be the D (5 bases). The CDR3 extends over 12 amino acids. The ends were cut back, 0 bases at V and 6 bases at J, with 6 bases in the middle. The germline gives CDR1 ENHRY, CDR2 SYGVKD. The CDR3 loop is CAISESGLEQYF. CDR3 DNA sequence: TGTGCCATCAGTGAGTCGGGGCTCGAGCAGTACTTC.

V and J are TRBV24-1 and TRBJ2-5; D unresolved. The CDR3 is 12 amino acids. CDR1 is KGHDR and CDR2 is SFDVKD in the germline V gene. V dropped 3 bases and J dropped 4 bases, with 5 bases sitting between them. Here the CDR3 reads CATSDGRETQYF. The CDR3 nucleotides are TGTGCCACCAGTGATGGCCGAGAGACCCAGTACTTC.

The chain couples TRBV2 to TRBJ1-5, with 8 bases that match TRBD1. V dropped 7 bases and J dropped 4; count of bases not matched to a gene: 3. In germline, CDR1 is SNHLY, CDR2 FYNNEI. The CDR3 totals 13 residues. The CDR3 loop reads CASKDRANQPQHF. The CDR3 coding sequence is TGTGCCAGCAAGGACAGGGCAAATCAGCCCCAGCATTTT.

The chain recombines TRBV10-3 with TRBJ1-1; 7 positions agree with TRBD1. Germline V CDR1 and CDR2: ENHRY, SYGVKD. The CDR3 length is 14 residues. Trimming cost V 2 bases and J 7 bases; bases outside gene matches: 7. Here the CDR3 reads CAISEEGARGEAFF. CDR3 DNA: TGTGCCATCAGTGAGGAGGGGGCGCGCGGTGAAGCTTTCTTT.

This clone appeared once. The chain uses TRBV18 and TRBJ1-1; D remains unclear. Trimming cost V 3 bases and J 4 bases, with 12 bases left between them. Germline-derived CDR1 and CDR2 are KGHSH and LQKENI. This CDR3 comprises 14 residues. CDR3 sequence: CASSPGGLPTEAFF. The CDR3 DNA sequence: TGTGCCAGCTCACCCGGCGGCTTGCCCACTGAAGCTTTCTTT.

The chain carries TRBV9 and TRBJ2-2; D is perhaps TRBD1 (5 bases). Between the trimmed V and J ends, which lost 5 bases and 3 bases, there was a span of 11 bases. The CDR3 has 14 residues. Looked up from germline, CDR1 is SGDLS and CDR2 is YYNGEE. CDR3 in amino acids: CASSLGVDTGELFF. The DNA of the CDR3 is TGTGCCAGCAGTCTAGGGGTGGACACCGGGGAGCTGTTTTTT.

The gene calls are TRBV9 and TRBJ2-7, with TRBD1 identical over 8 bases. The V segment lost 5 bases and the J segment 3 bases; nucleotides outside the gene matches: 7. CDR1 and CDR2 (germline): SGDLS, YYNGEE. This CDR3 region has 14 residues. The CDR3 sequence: CASSPGQADYEQYF. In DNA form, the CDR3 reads TGTGCCAGCAGTCCGGGACAGGCGGACTACGAGCAGTACTTC. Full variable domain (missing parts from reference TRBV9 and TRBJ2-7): DSGVTQTPKHLITATGQRVTLRCSPRSGDLSVYWYQQSLDQGLQFLIQYYNGEERAKGNILERFSAQQFPDLHSELNLSSLELGDSALYFCASSPGQADYEQYFGPGTRLTVT.

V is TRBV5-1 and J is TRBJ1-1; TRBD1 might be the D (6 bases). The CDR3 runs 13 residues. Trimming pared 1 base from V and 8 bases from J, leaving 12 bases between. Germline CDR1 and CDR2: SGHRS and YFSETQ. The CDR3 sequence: CASSLNREREAFF. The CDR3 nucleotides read TGCGCCAGCAGCTTGAACAGGGAACGAGAAGCTTTCTTT. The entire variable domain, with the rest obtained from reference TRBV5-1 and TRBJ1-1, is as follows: KAGVTQTPRYLIKTRGQQVTLSCSPISGHRSVSWYQQTPGQGLQFLFEYFSETQRNKGNFPGRFSGRQFSNSRSEMNVSTLELGDSALYLCASSLNREREAFFGQGTRLTVV.

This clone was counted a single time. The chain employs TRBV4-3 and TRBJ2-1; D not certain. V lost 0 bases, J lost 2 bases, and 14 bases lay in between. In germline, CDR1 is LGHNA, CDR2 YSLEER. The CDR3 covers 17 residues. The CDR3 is CASSQDSGIGAYNEQFF. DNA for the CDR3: TGCGCCAGCAGCCAAGATTCGGGTATAGGAGCCTACAATGAGCAGTTCTTC.

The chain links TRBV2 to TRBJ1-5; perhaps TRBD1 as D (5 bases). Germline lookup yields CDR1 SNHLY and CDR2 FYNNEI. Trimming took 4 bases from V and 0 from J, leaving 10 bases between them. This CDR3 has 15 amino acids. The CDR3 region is CASSVQGYSNQPQHF. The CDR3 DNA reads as TGTGCCAGCAGTGTGCAGGGTTATAGCAATCAGCCCCAGCATTTT.

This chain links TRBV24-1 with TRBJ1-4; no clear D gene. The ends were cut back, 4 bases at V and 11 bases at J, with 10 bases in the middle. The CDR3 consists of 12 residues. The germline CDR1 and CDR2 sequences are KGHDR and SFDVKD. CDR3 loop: CATSDARGKLFF. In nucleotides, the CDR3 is TGTGCCACCAGTGACGCTAGAGGGAAACTGTTTTTT.

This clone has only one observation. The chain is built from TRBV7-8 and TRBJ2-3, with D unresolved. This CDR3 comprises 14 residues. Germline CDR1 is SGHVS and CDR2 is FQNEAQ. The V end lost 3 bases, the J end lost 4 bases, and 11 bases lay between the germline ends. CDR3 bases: TGTGCCAGCAGCTTTGTCGGCGGCGCAGATACGCAGTATTTT. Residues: CASSFVGGADTQYF.

CDR3 sequence: CASSTRDSPLDEQFF. CDR3 in DNA: TGTGCCAGTAGTACGAGGGACTCCCCCCTCGATGAGCAGTTCTTC. The chain employs TRBV19 and TRBJ2-1, with a tentative D call TRBD2 (6 bases). Germline V gene lookup returns CDR1 LNHDA and CDR2 SQIVND (reference sequence). The V end was cut by 4 bases, the J end by 8 bases, with 18 bases between. CDR3 size: 15 residues.

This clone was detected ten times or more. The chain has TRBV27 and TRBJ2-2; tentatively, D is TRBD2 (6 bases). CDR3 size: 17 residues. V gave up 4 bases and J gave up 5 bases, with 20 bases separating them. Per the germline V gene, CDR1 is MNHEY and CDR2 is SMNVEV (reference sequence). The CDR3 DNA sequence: TGTGCCAGCAGTTCCGGCCGTTGGACCGGGGGAACCGGGGAGCTGTTTTTT. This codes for CASSSGRWTGGTGELFF.

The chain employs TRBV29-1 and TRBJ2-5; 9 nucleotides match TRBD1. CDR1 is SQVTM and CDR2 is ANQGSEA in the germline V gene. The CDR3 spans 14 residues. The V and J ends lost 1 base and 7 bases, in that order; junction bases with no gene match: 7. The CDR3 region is CSVEVGTGLGTQYF. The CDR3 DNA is TGCAGCGTTGAAGTTGGGACAGGGCTTGGGACCCAGTACTTC. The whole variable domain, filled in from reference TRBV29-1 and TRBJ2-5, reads SAVISQKPSRDICQRGTSLTIQCQVDSQVTMMFWYRQQPGQSLTLIATANQGSEATYESGFVIDKFPISRPNLTFSTLTVSNMSPEDSSIYLCSVEVGTGLGTQYFGPGTRLLVL.